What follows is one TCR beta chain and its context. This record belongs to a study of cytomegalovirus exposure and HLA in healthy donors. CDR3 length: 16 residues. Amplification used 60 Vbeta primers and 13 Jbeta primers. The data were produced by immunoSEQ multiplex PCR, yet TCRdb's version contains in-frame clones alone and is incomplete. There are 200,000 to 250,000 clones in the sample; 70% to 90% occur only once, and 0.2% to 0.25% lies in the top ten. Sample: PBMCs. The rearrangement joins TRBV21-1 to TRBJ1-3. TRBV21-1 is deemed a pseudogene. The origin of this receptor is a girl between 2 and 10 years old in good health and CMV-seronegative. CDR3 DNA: TGTGCCAGCAGCCCCCTAGGAGGGTCTGGTGGAAACACCATATATTTT. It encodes CASSPLGGSGGNTIYF.